The next 2 T cell receptor beta chains were all read from a single sample in a study of post-analysis software for immune sequencing data. Whole-study results and caveats: About five TRBV segments appeared more often in patients than in controls, and TRBV5-6, TRBV5-1 and TRBV20-1 were among these.

Their antigen targets remain unknown. Unique molecular identifiers were built into the TCR beta cDNA libraries. TCRdb reprocessed the PCR reads with MiXCR, giving one entry per CDR3 protein. The table has about 180,000 distinct CDR3 sequences, about 32% seen once. Sequenced input: blood. The receptor set was obtained from a girl aged 5-17 years with multiple sclerosis.

This clonotype turned up a few times. This chain connects TRBV7-9 to TRBJ1-5; D possibly corresponds to TRBD1 (6 bases). Trimming removed 7 bases at V and 2 bases at J, with 12 bases between. Germline loops: CDR1 SEHNR, CDR2 FQNEAQ (reference sequence). The CDR3 length is 14 residues. The CDR3 is CASTRGEGNQPQHF. The CDR3, as DNA: TGTGCCAGCACCAGGGGAGAGGGCAATCAGCCCCAGCATTTT.

This clonotype was observed many times. The V call is TRBV29-1, the J call TRBJ2-1, with a tentative D call TRBD2 (6 bases). The CDR3 spans 12 residues. Per germline, CDR1 SQVTM and CDR2 ANQGSEA. CDR3 sequence reads: CRGGSDYNEQFF. CDR3 DNA sequence: TGCAGGGGAGGTAGCGACTACAATGAGCAGTTCTTC.